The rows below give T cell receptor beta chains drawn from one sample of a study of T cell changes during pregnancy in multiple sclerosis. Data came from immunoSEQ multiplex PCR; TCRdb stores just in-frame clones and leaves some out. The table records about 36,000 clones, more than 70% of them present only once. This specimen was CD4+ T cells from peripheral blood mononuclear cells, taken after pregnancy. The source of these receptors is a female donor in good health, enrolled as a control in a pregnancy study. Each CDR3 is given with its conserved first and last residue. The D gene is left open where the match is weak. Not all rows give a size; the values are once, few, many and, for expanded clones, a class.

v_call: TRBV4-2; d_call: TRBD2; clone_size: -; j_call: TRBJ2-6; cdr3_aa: CASTRTSGGPGANVLTF; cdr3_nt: TGTGCCAGCACCCGGACTAGCGGAGGTCCCGGGGCCAACGTCCTGACTTTC
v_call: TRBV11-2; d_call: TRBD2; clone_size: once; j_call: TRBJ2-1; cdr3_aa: CASSLEGTSGYNEQFF; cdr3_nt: TGTGCCAGCAGCTTAGAGGGGACTAGCGGCTACAATGAGCAGTTCTTC
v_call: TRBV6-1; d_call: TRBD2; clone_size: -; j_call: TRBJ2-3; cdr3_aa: CASSEVGGGVLDTQYF; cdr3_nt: TGTGCCAGCAGTGAAGTAGGCGGGGGGGTTTTGGATACGCAGTATTTT
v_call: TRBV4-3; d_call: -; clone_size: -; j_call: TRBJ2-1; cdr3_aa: CASSQEGDSDNEQFF; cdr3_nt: TGCGCCAGCAGCCAAGAGGGGGACTCTGACAATGAGCAGTTCTTC
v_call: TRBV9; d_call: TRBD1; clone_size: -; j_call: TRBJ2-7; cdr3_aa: CASSPGQGAYEQYF; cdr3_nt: TGTGCCAGCAGCCCGGGACAGGGAGCATACGAGCAGTACTTC
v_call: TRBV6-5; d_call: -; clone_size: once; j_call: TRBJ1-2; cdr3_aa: CASSPGRGNYGYTF; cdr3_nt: TGTGCCAGCAGCCCGGGGAGGGGGAACTATGGCTACACCTTC
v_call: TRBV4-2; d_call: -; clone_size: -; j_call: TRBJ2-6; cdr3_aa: CASSQLSGSGANVLTF; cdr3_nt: TGTGCCAGCAGCCAGCTTTCGGGCTCTGGGGCCAACGTCCTGACTTTC
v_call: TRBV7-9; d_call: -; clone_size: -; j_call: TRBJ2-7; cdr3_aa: CASSLLSGADEQYF; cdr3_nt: TGTGCCAGCAGCTTACTCTCTGGGGCCGACGAGCAGTACTTC
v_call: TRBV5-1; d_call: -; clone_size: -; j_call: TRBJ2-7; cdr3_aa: CASSPGSSYEQYF; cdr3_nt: TGCGCCAGCAGCCCGGGGAGCTCCTACGAGCAGTACTTC
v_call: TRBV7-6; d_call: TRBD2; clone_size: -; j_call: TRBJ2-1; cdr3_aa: CASSRGLADYNEQFF; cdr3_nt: TGTGCCAGCAGCCGCGGACTAGCGGATTACAATGAGCAGTTCTTC
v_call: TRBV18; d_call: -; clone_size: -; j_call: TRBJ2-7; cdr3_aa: CASSPLANEQYF; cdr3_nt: TGTGCCAGCTCACCACTAGCGAACGAGCAGTACTTC
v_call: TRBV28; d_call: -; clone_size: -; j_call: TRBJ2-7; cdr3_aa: CASSFLGGGTTYEQYF; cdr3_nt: TGTGCCAGCAGCTTCCTCGGGGGAGGGACAACCTACGAGCAGTACTTC
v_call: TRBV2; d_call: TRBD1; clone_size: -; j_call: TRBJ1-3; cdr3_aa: CASRPEQGAGNTIYF; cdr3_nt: TGTGCCAGCAGACCTGAGCAGGGGGCTGGAAACACCATATATTTT
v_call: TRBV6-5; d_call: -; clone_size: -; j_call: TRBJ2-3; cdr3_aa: CASSSQALTQYF; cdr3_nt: TGTGCCAGCAGTTCTCAAGCCCTTACGCAGTATTTT
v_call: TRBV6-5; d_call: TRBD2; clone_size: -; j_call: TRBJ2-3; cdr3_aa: CASRSGGADTQYF; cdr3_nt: TGTGCCAGCAGGTCGGGGGGTGCAGATACGCAGTATTTT
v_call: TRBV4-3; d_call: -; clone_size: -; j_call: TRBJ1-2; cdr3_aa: CASSQIGANYGYTF; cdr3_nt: TGCGCCAGCAGCCAAATCGGGGCTAACTATGGCTACACCTTC
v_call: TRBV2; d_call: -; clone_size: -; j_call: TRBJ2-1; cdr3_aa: CASEGKGAYNEQFF; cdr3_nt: TGTGCCAGCGAGGGGAAGGGGGCCTACAATGAGCAGTTCTTC
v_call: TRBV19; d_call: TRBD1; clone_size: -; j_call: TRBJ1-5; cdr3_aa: CASTKRDRNNQPQHF; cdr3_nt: TGTGCCAGTACTAAGAGGGACAGGAATAATCAGCCCCAGCATTTT
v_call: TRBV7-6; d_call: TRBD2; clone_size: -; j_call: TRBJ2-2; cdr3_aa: CASSLGGGTGELFF; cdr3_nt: TGTGCCAGCAGCTTAGGGGGAGGGACCGGGGAGCTGTTTTTT
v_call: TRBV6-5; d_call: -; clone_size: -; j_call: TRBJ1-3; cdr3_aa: CASSYGRDSSGNTIYF; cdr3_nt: TGTGCCAGCAGTTACGGACGGGATAGCTCTGGAAACACCATATATTTT
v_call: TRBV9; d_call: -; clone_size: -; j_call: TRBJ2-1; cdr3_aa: CASSLGGGPYNEQFF; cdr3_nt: TGTGCCAGCAGCCTAGGGGGGGGCCCCTACAATGAGCAGTTCTTC
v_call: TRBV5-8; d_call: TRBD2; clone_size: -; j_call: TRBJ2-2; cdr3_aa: CASSRTGLAGGIGELFF; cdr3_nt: TGTGCCAGCAGCAGAACCGGACTAGCGGGGGGAATCGGGGAGCTGTTTTTT
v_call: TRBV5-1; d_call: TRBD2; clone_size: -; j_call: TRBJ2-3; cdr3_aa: CASRLSGGSVRDTQYF; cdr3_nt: TGCGCCAGCAGGCTAAGCGGGGGATCAGTGCGAGATACGCAGTATTTT
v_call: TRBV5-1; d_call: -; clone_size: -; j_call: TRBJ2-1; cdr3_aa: CASSPLLENSGEQFF; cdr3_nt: TGCGCCAGCAGCCCCTTACTAGAAAATTCCGGTGAGCAGTTCTTC
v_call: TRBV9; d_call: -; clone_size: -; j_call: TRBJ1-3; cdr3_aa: CASSAAPGGTGNTIYF; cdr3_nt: TGTGCCAGCAGCGCCGCCCCGGGAGGGACCGGAAACACCATATATTTT
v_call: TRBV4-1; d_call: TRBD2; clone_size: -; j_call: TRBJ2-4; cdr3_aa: CASSPGLAGGVAKNIQYF; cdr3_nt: TGCGCCAGCAGCCCGGGACTAGCGGGGGGTGTAGCCAAAAACATTCAGTACTTC
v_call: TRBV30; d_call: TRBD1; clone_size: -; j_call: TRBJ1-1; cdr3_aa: CAWSPGQDEAFF; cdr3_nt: TGTGCCTGGAGCCCGGGACAGGACGAAGCTTTCTTT
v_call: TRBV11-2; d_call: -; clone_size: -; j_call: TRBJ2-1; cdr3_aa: CASTPGRKEGKRKQFF; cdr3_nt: TGTGCCAGCACCCCTGGTAGGAAAGAGGGAAAGCGCAAGCAGTTCTTC
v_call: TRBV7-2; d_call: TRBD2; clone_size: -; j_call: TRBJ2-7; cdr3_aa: CASSLDSWTSGGLYEQYF; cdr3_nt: TGTGCCAGCAGCTTAGATTCCTGGACTAGCGGGGGGCTCTACGAGCAGTACTTC
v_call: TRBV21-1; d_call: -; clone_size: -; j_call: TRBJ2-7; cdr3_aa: CASSSHSGQGYEQYF; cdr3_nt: TGTGCCAGCAGCTCTCATTCGGGACAGGGGTACGAGCAGTACTTC
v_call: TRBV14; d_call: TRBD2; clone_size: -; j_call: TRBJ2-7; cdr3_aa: CASSQLHQRAGEGYEQYF; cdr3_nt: TGTGCCAGCAGCCAACTACACCAGCGGGCGGGGGAAGGCTACGAGCAGTACTTC
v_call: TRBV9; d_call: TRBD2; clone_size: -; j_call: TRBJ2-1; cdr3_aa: CASSALAGGYNEQFF; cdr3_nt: TGTGCCAGCAGCGCCTTAGCGGGGGGCTACAATGAGCAGTTCTTC
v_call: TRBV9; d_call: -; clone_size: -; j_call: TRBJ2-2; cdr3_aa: CASTRGGGNTGELFF; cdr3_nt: TGTGCCAGTACCCGAGGGGGGGGAAACACCGGGGAGCTGTTTTTT
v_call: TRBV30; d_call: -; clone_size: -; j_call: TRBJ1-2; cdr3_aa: CAWSVQDLYGYTF; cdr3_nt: TGTGCCTGGAGTGTACAAGATCTCTATGGCTACACCTTC
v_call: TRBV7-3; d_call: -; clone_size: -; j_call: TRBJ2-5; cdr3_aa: CASSPTESGVTQYF; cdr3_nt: TGTGCCAGCAGCCCAACAGAGTCGGGGGTGACCCAGTACTTC
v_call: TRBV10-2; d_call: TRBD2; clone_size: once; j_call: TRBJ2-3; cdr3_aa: CASSSAGGPRDTQYF; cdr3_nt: TGCGCCAGCAGTTCAGCGGGAGGGCCGAGAGATACGCAGTATTTT
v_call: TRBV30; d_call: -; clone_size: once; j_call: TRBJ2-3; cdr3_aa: CAWGGNTQYF; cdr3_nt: TGTGCCTGGGGGGGCAATACGCAGTATTTT
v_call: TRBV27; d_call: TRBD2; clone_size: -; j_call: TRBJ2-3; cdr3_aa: CASSWGLAGYTDTQYF; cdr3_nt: TGTGCCAGCAGTTGGGGACTAGCGGGTTACACAGATACGCAGTATTTT
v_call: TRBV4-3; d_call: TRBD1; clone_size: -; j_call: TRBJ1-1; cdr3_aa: CASSHVGQVNTEAFF; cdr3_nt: TGCGCCAGCAGCCACGTAGGACAGGTGAACACTGAAGCTTTCTTT
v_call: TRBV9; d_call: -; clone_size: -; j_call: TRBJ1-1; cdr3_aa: CASSALGEGNTEAFF; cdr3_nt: TGTGCCAGCAGCGCCCTGGGAGAAGGGAACACTGAAGCTTTCTTT
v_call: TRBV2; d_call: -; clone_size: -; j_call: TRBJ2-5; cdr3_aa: CASIEADFEETQYF; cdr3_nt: TGTGCCAGCATTGAAGCGGACTTCGAAGAGACCCAGTACTTC
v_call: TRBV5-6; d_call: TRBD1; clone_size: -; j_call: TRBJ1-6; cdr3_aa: CASSTDRGSYNSPLHF; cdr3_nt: TGTGCCAGCAGCACCGACAGGGGGTCCTATAATTCACCCCTCCACTTT
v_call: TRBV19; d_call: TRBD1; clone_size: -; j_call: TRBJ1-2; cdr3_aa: CASSIDRGNYGYTF; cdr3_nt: TGTGCCAGTAGTATTGACAGGGGCAACTATGGCTACACCTTC
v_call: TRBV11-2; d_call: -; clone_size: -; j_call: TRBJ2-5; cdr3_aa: CASSLEAQETQYF; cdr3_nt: TGTGCCAGCAGCTTAGAAGCGCAAGAGACCCAGTACTTC
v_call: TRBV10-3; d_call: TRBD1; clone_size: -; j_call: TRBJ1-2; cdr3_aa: CAISNPGQINYGYTF; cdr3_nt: TGTGCCATCAGCAACCCGGGACAGATCAACTATGGCTACACCTTC
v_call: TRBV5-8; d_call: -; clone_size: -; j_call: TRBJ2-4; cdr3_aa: CASSLGHLAKNIQYF; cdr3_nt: TGTGCCAGCAGCTTGGGACACCTAGCCAAAAACATTCAGTACTTC
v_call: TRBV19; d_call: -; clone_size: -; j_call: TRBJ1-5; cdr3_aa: CASSPRGAYSNQPQHF; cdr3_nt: TGTGCCAGTAGTCCCCGGGGGGCATATAGCAATCAGCCCCAGCATTTT